This T cell receptor (beta chain) is from a study of shared clonotypes between healthy human individuals. As for the study in general: Researchers drew samples from two women and three men aged 18 to 49.

Clones were sequenced by immunoSEQ multiplex PCR, and TCRdb holds only the in-frame ones, with some missing. Of around 370,000 clones in the sample, roughly 96% were seen once. The CDR3 covers 14 residues. CDR1 and CDR2 from the germline V gene are SGHNT and YYREEE (reference sequence). Trimming left V 4 bases short and J 4 bases short, with 13 bases between. The chain employs TRBV5-4 and TRBJ2-3; weak D call: TRBD1 (5 bases). This clonotype was sampled from a man aged 25-45 years in good health. The source material was memory CD8+ T cells sorted from blood. The subset is: CD45RO+ cells pooled with CCR7-negative TemRA cells. Here the CDR3 reads CASSPVRGPDTQYF. The CDR3, as DNA: TGTGCCAGCAGCCCCGTTAGGGGCCCAGATACGCAGTATTTT.